This T cell receptor (beta chain) was documented in a study of blood T cell repertoires in COVID-19. The CDR3 spans 15 residues. The trim removed 5 bases at V and 1 base at J, leaving 1 base unmatched. Germline values: CDR1 SGHRS, CDR2 YFSETQ. Sequencing used immunoSEQ multiplex PCR; TCRdb keeps in-frame clones, though not all of them. This table has about 62,000 clones, more than 90% appearing once. The chain links TRBV5-1 to TRBJ2-2, with TRBD2 matching over 11 bases. The clonotype comes from a human donor in a cohort sampled during active COVID-19. The sequencing sample was made of peripheral blood. CDR3 in DNA: TGCGCCAGCAGTGGACTAGCGGGGAACACCGGGGAGCTGTTTTTT. Protein: CASSGLAGNTGELFF. The full variable domain, in which reference TRBV5-1 and TRBJ2-2 provide the parts outside the CDR3, is KAGVTQTPRYLIKTRGQQVTLSCSPISGHRSVSWYQQTPGQGLQFLFEYFSETQRNKGNFPGRFSGRQFSNSRSEMNVSTLELGDSALYLCASSGLAGNTGELFFGEGSRLTVL.